The subject of this entry is one T cell receptor beta chain. Its target is unknown. This specimen belongs to a study of CD8+ T cells in alopecia areata. Study at large: Each of the treated patients was given oral tofacitinib, 5 to 10 mg twice daily, for moderate-to-severe alopecia areata. By percentage of affected scalp area, the severity of treated patients was scored.

RNA was isolated and reverse transcribed to cDNA, the sequencing template. Method: immunoSEQ multiplex PCR; TCRdb's copy keeps in-frame clones and lacks some. The sample contains about 88,000 clones, around 40% of which appear only once. Treatment denoted: oral pan-JAK inhibitor, 5-10 mg twice daily. Lesional scalp punch biopsies and peripheral blood came from alopecia areata patients. Overall study findings and caveats: Sequencing of scalp samples also includes resident alphabeta T cells from normal skin.

This sample comprised CD8+ T cells sorted from blood, obtained at week 24, from a patient treated with tofacitinib. This TCR came from a human donor with alopecia areata.

CDR3 sequence (DNA): TGTGCCAGCAGGGGGGCTGGGCATCAGCCCCAGCATTTT. Encoded protein: CASRGAGHQPQHF. J is TRBJ1-5 and V is TRBV28; weak D call: TRBD1 (6 bases). Trimming stripped 6 bases from V and 5 bases from J, with 11 bases between. This CDR3 comprises 13 residues. Germline lookup yields CDR1 MDHEN and CDR2 SYDVKM.